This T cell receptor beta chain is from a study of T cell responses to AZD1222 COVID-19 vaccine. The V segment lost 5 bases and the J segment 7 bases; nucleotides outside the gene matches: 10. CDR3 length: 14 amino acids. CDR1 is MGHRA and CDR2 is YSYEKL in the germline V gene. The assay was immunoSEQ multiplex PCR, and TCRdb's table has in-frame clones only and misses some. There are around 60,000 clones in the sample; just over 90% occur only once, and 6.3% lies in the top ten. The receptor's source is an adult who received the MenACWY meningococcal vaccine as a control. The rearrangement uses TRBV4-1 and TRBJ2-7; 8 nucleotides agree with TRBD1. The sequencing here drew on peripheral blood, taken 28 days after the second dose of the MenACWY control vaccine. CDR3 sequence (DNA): TGCGCCAGCAGCTCGGACCGGGACAGGAGGGAGCAGTACTTC. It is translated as CASSSDRDRREQYF.